Presented here are 27 T cell receptor beta chains from one specimen sequenced in a study of blood T cells in healthy people across ages. Primers used in a second PCR of about 6 to 11 cycles were a sample-barcoded 5' primer and a J-beta primer mix. From the 5' RACE reads, TCRdb called clonotypes with MiXCR, one entry per CDR3 protein. This table has approximately 880,000 distinct CDR3 sequences, about 48% appearing once. What was sequenced was blood. These receptors were obtained from a man aged 25-40 years in good health.

The J gene is TRBJ2-4, the V gene TRBV4-3; the D gene is possibly TRBD1 (5 bases). With the DNA end fitting TRBJ2-5 better, the J assignment may be wrong. The CDR3 extends over 15 amino acids. In germline, CDR1 is LGHNA, CDR2 YSLEER. The DNA of the CDR3 is TGCGCCAGCAGCCCCTCGACAGCCTACCAAGAGACCCAGTACTTC. Residues: CASSPSTAYQETQYF.

CDR3 in DNA: TGTGCCAGCAGCCCTCAGGCGGGAGACTATGGCTACACCTTC. As protein: CASSPQAGDYGYTF. This chain connects TRBV3-1 to TRBJ1-2; D gene unclear. Germline loops: CDR1 LGHDT, CDR2 YNNKEL (reference sequence). Trimming pared 4 bases from V and 3 bases from J, leaving 12 bases between. This CDR3 has 14 residues.

This rearrangement joins TRBV9 to TRBJ2-1; D tentatively fits TRBD1 or TRBD2 (6 bases each). V dropped 2 bases and J dropped 7 bases, with 16 bases sitting between them. The CDR3 is 15 residues long. Germline V gene lookup returns CDR1 SGDLS and CDR2 YYNGEE. As DNA, the CDR3 is TGTGCCAGCAGCGTGAGGGGGGAGCCTGTAAATGAGCAGTTCTTC. Amino acid sequence: CASSVRGEPVNEQFF.

The V and J genes are TRBV9 and TRBJ2-3; D is possibly TRBD1 or TRBD2 (5 bases each). This CDR3 region has 17 residues. In germline, CDR1 is SGDLS, CDR2 YYNGEE. Trimming left V 4 bases short and J 0 bases short, with 18 bases between. CDR3 sequence reads: CASSTRGRQTSTDTQYF. CDR3 sequence (DNA): TGTGCCAGCAGCACCCGGGGACGGCAGACTAGCACAGATACGCAGTATTTT.

The V call is TRBV7-3, the J call TRBJ2-1, with D possibly TRBD1 on 6 matching bases. CDR1 is SGHTA and CDR2 is FQGTGA in the germline V gene. Trimming cost V 3 bases and J 6 bases, with 15 bases left between them. The CDR3 sequence is 15 residues long. The CDR3, as DNA: TGTGCCAGCAGCTTCGATAACAGGGTAGGCAATGAGCAGTTCTTC. This sequence encodes CASSFDNRVGNEQFF.

This clonotype occurred a few times. The rearrangement joins TRBV24-1 to TRBJ2-5; D uncertain. This CDR3 has 15 amino acids. Deletions cut 6 bases from V and 0 bases from J, with 13 bases between. Germline lookup yields CDR1 KGHDR and CDR2 SFDVKD. The CDR3 sequence: CATSRSKINQETQYF. The CDR3 coding sequence is TGTGCCACCAGTCGGAGCAAGATTAACCAAGAGACCCAGTACTTC.

This clonotype was seen a handful of times. The rearrangement uses TRBV6-1 and TRBJ2-3; 14 bases line up with TRBD2. Germline-derived CDR1 and CDR2 are MNHNS and SASEGT. V lost 6 bases to trimming and J lost 0 bases; unmatched junction nucleotides: 8. CDR3 length: 18 residues. The CDR3 region is CASSSGTSGGPSTDTQYF. CDR3 nucleotides: TGTGCCAGCAGCTCCGGGACTAGCGGGGGACCTAGCACAGATACGCAGTATTTT.

The chain links TRBV29-1 to TRBJ1-2; no clear D. Trimming removed 2 bases at V and 9 bases at J, with 13 bases between. The CDR3 is 12 residues long. Germline CDR1 reads SQVTM; CDR2 reads ANQGSEA. CDR3 in amino acids: CSVERTDYCYTF. The CDR3 coding sequence is TGCAGCGTTGAACGGACGGATTATTGCTACACCTTC.

This clonotype was seen a few times. The rearrangement links TRBV5-1 to TRBJ2-1, with 7 bases fitting TRBD2. Germline assignment: CDR1 SGHRS and CDR2 YFSETQ. V was pared by 0 bases and J by 6 bases, with 6 bases of the junction left unmatched. The CDR3 is 15 amino acids. This CDR3 reads CASSLVPSGSNEQFF. In DNA form, the CDR3 reads TGCGCCAGCAGCTTGGTTCCTAGCGGCTCCAATGAGCAGTTCTTC.

The V call is TRBV10-3, the J call TRBJ2-4; D gene ambiguous. Judging by the DNA end, TRBJ2-7 fits better; the J call may be wrong. In germline, CDR1 is ENHRY, CDR2 SYGVKD. The CDR3 totals 13 residues. CDR3 sequence reads: CAISESLGGEQYF. In nucleotides, the CDR3 is TGTGCCATCAGTGAGTCGCTTGGCGGCGAGCAGTACTTC.

This rearrangement joins TRBV7-2 to TRBJ2-7; 12 bases match TRBD2. The CDR3 has 16 amino acids. The V segment lost 5 bases and the J segment 3 bases; nucleotides outside the gene matches: 8. Germline V lookup: CDR1 SGHTA, CDR2 FQGNSA. The CDR3 DNA follows: TGTGCCAGCAGCCCCCGGACTAGCGGGGAGAACTACGAGCAGTACTTC. Translating gives CASSPRTSGENYEQYF.

This clonotype has ten or more counts. This could be a read error, since a much larger clone is one nucleotide away. The chain combines TRBV6-2 or TRBV6-3 with TRBJ1-1; tentative D call: TRBD1 (6 bases). Trimming pared 5 bases from V and 4 bases from J, leaving 14 bases between. The CDR3 runs 14 residues. In germline, CDR1 is MNHEY, CDR2 SVGEGT. CDR3 coding DNA: TGTGCCAGCAGTGACAGGACGGGATCCACTGAAGCTTTCTTT. It yields the protein CASSDRTGSTEAFF.

The V gene is TRBV6-1, the J gene TRBJ2-4; 7 bases are a match to TRBD2. TRBJ2-7 matches the DNA end more closely, so the J call is doubtful. Per germline, CDR1 MNHNS and CDR2 SASEGT. CDR3 length: 15 residues. The DNA of the CDR3 is TGTGCCAGCAGTGAAGTAACGGGGGGTAATCACGAGCAGTACTTC. It specifies CASSEVTGGNHEQYF.

As concerns this clonotype: A read error may explain this, as a much larger clone is one base away. The chain joins TRBV6-4 to TRBJ2-1, with 12 bases identical to TRBD2. The germline V gene has CDR1 MRHNA and CDR2 SNTAGT. The V and J ends lost 6 bases and 9 bases, in that order; junction bases with no gene match: 9. The CDR3 runs to 15 residues. The chain's CDR3 is CASSTTSGGSGEQFF. The CDR3 bases are TGTGCCAGCAGCACGACTAGCGGGGGCTCGGGTGAGCAGTTCTTC.

The rearrangement links TRBV5-1 to TRBJ2-7; 7 bases map to TRBD1. CDR3 length equals 15 residues. Germline values: CDR1 SGHRS, CDR2 YFSETQ. After removal of 5 bases from V and 7 bases from J, the junction contained 15 bases not matched to a gene. In DNA form, the CDR3 reads TGCGCCAGCAGACCGAACGACAGGGAACGTGAGGAGCAGTACTTC. Amino acid sequence: CASRPNDREREEQYF.

V usage is TRBV6-2 or TRBV6-3 and J usage is TRBJ2-1; the D gene is possibly TRBD2 (6 bases). Germline V lookup: CDR1 MNHEY, CDR2 SVGEGT. The CDR3 contains 14 residues. V lost 5 bases, J lost 8 bases, and 16 bases lay in between. As DNA, the CDR3 is TGTGCCAGCAGTGTGTGGGGGGACCGCGATGAGCAGTTCTTC. It is translated as CASSVWGDRDEQFF.

The V gene is TRBV12-3 or TRBV12-4, the J gene TRBJ1-5; 8 bases map to TRBD1. The length of the CDR3 is 16 residues. The V gene end was trimmed by 5 bases and the J gene end by 0 bases; junction bases not matched to a gene: 6. As DNA, the CDR3 is TGTGCCAGCAGTCCCCGGGGACAGGTTAGCAATCAGCCCCAGCATTTT. It translates to CASSPRGQVSNQPQHF.

The gene calls are TRBV29-1 and TRBJ1-3; possible D gene TRBD1, 6 bases. CDR3 length: 14 amino acids. Germline CDR1 reads SQVTM; CDR2 reads ANQGSEA. V lost 3 bases and J lost 0, with 9 bases in between. The CDR3 DNA follows: TGCAGCGTTGATCGGGACAACTCTGGAAACACCATATATTTT. Translating gives CSVDRDNSGNTIYF. The whole variable domain, remainder taken from reference TRBV29-1 and TRBJ1-3, is SAVISQKPSRDICQRGTSLTIQCQVDSQVTMMFWYRQQPGQSLTLIATANQGSEATYESGFVIDKFPISRPNLTFSTLTVSNMSPEDSSIYLCSVDRDNSGNTIYFGEGSWLTVV.

The DNA of the CDR3 is TGTGCCAGCAGCTTATCCACGGGACTAGCGGGGGCCAAATTCTACAATGAGCAGTTCTTC. Protein: CASSLSTGLAGAKFYNEQFF. The chain carries TRBV12-3 or TRBV12-4 and TRBJ2-1; 14 nucleotides line up with TRBD2. V lost 6 bases, J lost 3 bases, and 16 bases stayed unmatched. This CDR3 has 20 amino acids.

The table lists this clonotype with many counts. At one end, the junction sequence differs from germline, possibly due to a read error. The chain employs TRBV5-1 and TRBJ1-4, with D possibly being TRBD1 (5 bases). The germline gives CDR1 SGHRS, CDR2 YFSETQ. The CDR3 has 14 amino acids. CDR3 nucleotides: TGTGCCAGCAGCTTAGACAGTACTAATGAAAAACTGTTTTTT. Translating it yields CASSLDSTNEKLFF.

The chain is built from TRBV4-3 and TRBJ2-3, with unresolved D. V was trimmed by 0 bases and J by 6 bases, leaving 13 bases between them. The CDR3 length is 15 residues. Germline CDR1 and CDR2: LGHNA and YSLEER. The CDR3 is CASSQDWEAEDTQYF. The CDR3 DNA reads TGCGCCAGCAGCCAAGATTGGGAAGCTGAGGATACGCAGTATTTT.

The chain has TRBV20-1 and TRBJ2-7; 10 bases line up with TRBD1. The CDR3 consists of 14 residues. V shed 1 base, J shed 3 bases, and the junction held 3 bases outside the gene matches. The germline CDR1 and CDR2 sequences are DFQATT and SNEGSKA (reference sequence). The DNA of the CDR3 is TGCAGTGCTAGAGGACAGGGGGCGATCTACGAGCAGTACTTC. Protein product: CSARGQGAIYEQYF.

The genes are TRBV10-3 and TRBJ1-5, with 10 bases lining up with TRBD1. J was trimmed by 5 bases and V by 4 bases; bases with no gene match: 5. The CDR3 runs to 15 residues. Germline values: CDR1 ENHRY, CDR2 SYGVKD. CDR3: CAISGGTGADQPQHF. As DNA, the CDR3 is TGTGCCATCAGTGGGGGGACAGGGGCGGATCAGCCCCAGCATTTT.

The chain is built from TRBV12-3 or TRBV12-4 and TRBJ2-2; the D gene is possibly TRBD1 (5 bases). This CDR3 region has 14 residues. The V gene lost 5 bases and the J gene lost 4 bases, with 11 bases spanning the gap. CDR3 coding DNA: TGTGCCAGCAGTCGCCAGGGAATCACCGGGGAGCTGTTTTTT. Translation: CASSRQGITGELFF.

This chain links TRBV9 with TRBJ2-7; 7 nucleotides match TRBD1. Germline lookup yields CDR1 SGDLS and CDR2 YYNGEE. The CDR3 totals 13 residues. V shed 4 bases and J 5 bases; nucleotides not matched to a gene: 6. The CDR3 here is CASSKPDRDEQYF. The CDR3 nucleotides read TGTGCCAGCAGCAAACCCGACAGGGACGAGCAGTACTTC.

The chain joins TRBV28 to TRBJ2-7, with D maybe TRBD1 (6 bases). The CDR3 is made up of 14 amino acids. Trimming removed 6 bases from V and 2 bases from J, with 14 bases in between. CDR1 is MDHEN and CDR2 is SYDVKM in the germline V gene. CDR3 DNA sequence: TGTGCCAGCAGCCCGGGACACCTACCCTACGAGCAGTACTTC. Encoded protein: CASSPGHLPYEQYF.

This clonotype appeared a few times. V and J are TRBV10-3 and TRBJ2-5; 9 nucleotides match TRBD1. V was clipped by 3 bases and J by 0 bases; unmatched bases: 11. The CDR3 is made up of 18 amino acids. The germline V gene has CDR1 ENHRY and CDR2 SYGVKD. The CDR3 here is CAISEQGARERYQETQYF. The CDR3 nucleotides read TGTGCCATCAGTGAACAGGGGGCGAGGGAACGGTACCAAGAGACCCAGTACTTC.